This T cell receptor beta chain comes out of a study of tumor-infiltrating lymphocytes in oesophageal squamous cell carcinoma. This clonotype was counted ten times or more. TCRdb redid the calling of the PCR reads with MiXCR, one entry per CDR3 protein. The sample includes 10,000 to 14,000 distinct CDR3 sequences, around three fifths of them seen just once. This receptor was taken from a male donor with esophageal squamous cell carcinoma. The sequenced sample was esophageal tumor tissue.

The CDR3 nucleotides read TGCGCCAGCAGCCCCCGAGGAGGCTCGAGCTCCTACAATGAGCAGTTCTTC. Protein sequence: CASSPRGGSSSYNEQFF. The chain couples TRBV5-1 to TRBJ2-1; tentative D call: TRBD2 (5 bases). Looked up from germline, CDR1 is SGHRS and CDR2 is YFSETQ. The CDR3 loop spans 17 amino acids. The ends were cut back, 4 bases at V and 0 bases at J, with 17 bases in the middle.